This TCR beta chain was documented in a study of blood T cell repertoires in COVID-19 (dated by TCRdb to between 2020 and 2021). Broadly, across the study: Samples covering the acute and convalescent phases of COVID-19 were provided by collaborators in the United States, Italy and Spain. The material from the prospective study consisted of cDNA or gDNA derived from T cells, B-cell-depleted T cells, or PBMCs. Deeply sampled blood TCRbeta repertoires from subjects exposed to, actively infected with, or recovered from COVID-19 were included in the dataset. A freely available public database, intended as a resource for researchers studying the immune response to SARS-CoV-2, is where the repertoires were released. The samples were drawn from two sources: the first 160 participants of the ongoing ImmuneRACE study, and 1,000 to 1,500 subjects contributed by 6 global collaborators. The sample metadata nearly always contained a de-identified subject ID, COVID-19 status, age in years and sex. Where HLA class I and class II types were available, the types were taken from metadata supplied by the sample provider, not from assay-based typing.

The collaborating institutions used their own protocols to collect whole blood in K2EDTA tubes. Collaborator samples were shipped for TCRbeta analysis as frozen whole blood, isolated PBMCs, or DNA extracted from either sample type. TCRbeta CDR3 regions were amplified from genomic DNA using the immunoSEQ Assay, a bias-controlled multiplex PCR. In the original analysis: Nucleated cell counts per sample were estimated from amplification of reference gene primers within the assay. To quantify the absolute abundance of each unique TCRbeta CDR3 rearrangement, sequence reads were collapsed and filtered. For each sample, productive Simpson clonality was calculated by taking the square root of Simpson's diversity index across productive rearrangements. TCRdb carries this immuneACCESS record with in-frame sequences only. Its versions omit some clonotypes, under half of them owing to an unresolved V gene in the studies checked, with the rest unexplained. For V, J and clone size, that table is used; D and trimming come from the DNA. The sample table holds 200,000 to 300,000 clones, of which over 70% were seen once. In total, the top ten clones hold approximately 8.7% of the sample.

What the work shows at the level of the full study, not this receptor alone: Clinical and demographic metadata were provided uncurated, with the amount varying by source and participant.

As for this clone: This receptor's antigen is unknown. No base quality information exists; no much larger clone differs at one position.

CDR1 and CDR2 are read off the germline V gene as SGHVS and FQNEAQ. Here V drops 4 bases and J drops 0 bases, and the junction holds 12 bases not matched to any gene. From cysteine to phenylalanine, the CDR3 is 17 amino acids long. Only the CDR3 DNA is retained, 51 bases long and in frame from the first base. Sequenced material: peripheral blood. The chain links TRBV7-8 with TRBJ2-7, with 7 bases aligning to TRBD1. This clonotype was sampled from a woman older than 75 with acute or convalescent COVID-19. The CDR3 is CASSSRPRGQYSYEQYF. The nucleotide sequence reads TGTGCCAGCAGCTCCCGACCCCGGGGACAGTACTCCTACGAGCAGTACTTC.